A single sample is the source of the 8 T cell receptor beta chains below, sequenced in a study of CXCR3-negative and CXCR3-positive naive CD8 T cells (dated by TCRdb to the late 2010s). Their target antigens are unknown. Sequencer: NextSeq 550. The Human TCR Profiling Kit (MiLaboratory) was used to make UMI-labeled 5' RACE TRB cDNA libraries. TCRdb reprocessed the sequencing reads and holds a single record per CDR3 protein sequence, with no DNA. The sample table gives 84,000 or so distinct CDR3 sequences. 0.53% of the sample belongs to the ten largest clones. On the study overall, not on this receptor specifically: TRB CDR3s from CXCR3-positive naive cells showed higher hydrophobicity (lower Kidera factor 4), lower energy, and higher strength and volume indices than CXCR3-negative naive cells.

The sample was naive CXCR3+ CD8+ T cells from blood. Reading the label with the study, this specimen's cell subset or site is: CD45RO-CCR7+CD27+CD95- naive CD8+ T cells expressing CXCR3 (TNR3+). The receptors shown here come from a human donor in good health. Some clones in this sample may be carry-over from other donors' samples.

The genes are TRBV10-3 and TRBJ2-5. Germline V gives CDR1 ENHRY, CDR2 SYGVKD. The CDR3 covers 11 residues. The CDR3 protein is CAISEQETQYF.

This CDR3 is CASSYSEEGLGEQYF. The chain couples TRBV6-2 or TRBV6-3 to TRBJ2-7; TCRdb proposes TRBD1, but this gene call is untestable without DNA. Germline CDR1 reads MNHEY; CDR2 reads SVGEGT. The CDR3 sequence is 15 residues long.

The rearrangement uses TRBV13 and TRBJ1-5; as DNA is missing, the TRBD1 call by TCRdb cannot be tested. CDR1 and CDR2 from the germline V gene are PRHDT and FYEKMQ (reference sequence). The CDR3 consists of 15 residues. CDR3 region: CASSLTGDGNQPQHF.

The genes are TRBV5-4 and TRBJ2-3; TCRdb calls TRBD2, which cannot be checked without DNA. This CDR3 comprises 13 residues. Germline V gene data show CDR1 as SGHNT and CDR2 as YYREEE (reference sequence). CDR3 region: CASSFRLGDTQYF. Together with reference TRBV5-4 and TRBJ2-3, the CDR3 gives the full variable domain: ETGVTQSPTHLIKTRGQQVTLRCSSQSGHNTVSWYQQALGQGPQFIFQYYREEENGRGNFPPRFSGLQFPNYSSELNVNALELDDSALYLCASSFRLGDTQYFGPGTRLTVL.

The V and J genes are TRBV2 and TRBJ2-5; with no DNA, the TCRdb D assignment of TRBD1 cannot be verified. The CDR3 runs to 12 residues. CDR1 SNHLY and CDR2 FYNNEI come from the germline V gene. The CDR3 sequence: CATLRGGETQYF. The entire variable domain, with the rest obtained from reference TRBV2 and TRBJ2-5, is as follows: EPEVTQTPSHQVTQMGQEVILRCVPISNHLYFYWYRQILGQKVEFLVSFYNNEISEKSEIFDDQFSVERPDGSNFTLKIRSTKLEDSAMYFCATLRGGETQYFGPGTRLLVL.

This chain joins TRBV6-5 and TRBJ2-3. Germline V lookup: CDR1 MNHEY, CDR2 SVGAGI. This CDR3 region has 13 residues. CDR3 sequence reads: CASSYVSTDTQYF.

This rearrangement joins TRBV28 to TRBJ1-1; TCRdb outputs TRBD1, but without DNA this stays unchecked. The germline CDR1 and CDR2 sequences are MDHEN and SYDVKM. This CDR3 is 15 amino acids long. CDR3 loop: CASQSRGLRNTEAFF.

The genes are TRBV15 and TRBJ1-5. This CDR3 is built from 14 residues. Per the germline V gene, CDR1 is LNHNV and CDR2 is YYDKDF (reference sequence). CDR3: CATSRDLGNQPQHF.